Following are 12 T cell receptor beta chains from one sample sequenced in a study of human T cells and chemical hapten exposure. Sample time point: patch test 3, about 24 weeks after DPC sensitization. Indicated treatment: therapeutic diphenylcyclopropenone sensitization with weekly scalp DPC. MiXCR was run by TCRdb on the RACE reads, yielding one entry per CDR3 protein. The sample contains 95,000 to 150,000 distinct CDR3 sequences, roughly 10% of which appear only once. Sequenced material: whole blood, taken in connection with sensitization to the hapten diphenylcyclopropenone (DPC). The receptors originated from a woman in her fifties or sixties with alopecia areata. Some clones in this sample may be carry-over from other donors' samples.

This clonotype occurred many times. The DNA of the CDR3 is TGTGCCAGCAGTTCCCTGGTAGGGGTGAGCAAAAACATTCAGTACTTC. Encoded protein: CASSSLVGVSKNIQYF. The chain employs TRBV28 and TRBJ2-4, with TRBD1 as a possible D gene (5 bases). The V gene's germline CDR1 is MDHEN and CDR2 SYDVKM. V was clipped by 4 bases and J by 3 bases, with 16 bases between them. The CDR3 spans 16 residues.

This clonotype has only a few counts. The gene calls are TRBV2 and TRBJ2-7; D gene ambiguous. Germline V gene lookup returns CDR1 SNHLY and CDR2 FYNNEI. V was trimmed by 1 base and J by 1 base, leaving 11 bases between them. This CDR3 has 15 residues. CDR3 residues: CASSEGNMRSYEQYF. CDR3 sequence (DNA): TGTGCCAGCAGTGAAGGTAACATGCGATCCTACGAGCAGTACTTC. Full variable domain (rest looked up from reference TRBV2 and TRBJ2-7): EPEVTQTPSHQVTQMGQEVILRCVPISNHLYFYWYRQILGQKVEFLVSFYNNEISEKSEIFDDQFSVERPDGSNFTLKIRSTKLEDSAMYFCASSEGNMRSYEQYFGPGTRLTVT.

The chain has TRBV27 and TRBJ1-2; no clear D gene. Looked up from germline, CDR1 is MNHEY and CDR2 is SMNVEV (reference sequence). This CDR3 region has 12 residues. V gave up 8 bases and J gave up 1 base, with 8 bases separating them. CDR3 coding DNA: TGTGCCAGCCGAGGGATTAACTATGGCTACACCTTC. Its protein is CASRGINYGYTF.

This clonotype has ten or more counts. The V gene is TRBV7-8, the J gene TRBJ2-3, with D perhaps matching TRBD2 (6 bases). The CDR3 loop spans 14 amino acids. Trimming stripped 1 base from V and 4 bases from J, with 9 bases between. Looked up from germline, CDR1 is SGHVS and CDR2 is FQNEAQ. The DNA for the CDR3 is TGTGCCAGCAGCTTAGAGGTAGCGGCAGATACGCAGTATTTT. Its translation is CASSLEVAADTQYF.

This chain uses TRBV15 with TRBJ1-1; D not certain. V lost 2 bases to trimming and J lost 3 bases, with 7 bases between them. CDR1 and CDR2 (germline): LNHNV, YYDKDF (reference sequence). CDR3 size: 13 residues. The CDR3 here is CATSRTEDTEAFF. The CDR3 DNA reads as TGTGCCACCAGCAGAACGGAGGACACTGAAGCTTTCTTT. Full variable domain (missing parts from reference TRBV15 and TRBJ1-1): DAMVIQNPRYQVTQFGKPVTLSCSQTLNHNVMYWYQQKSSQAPKLLFHYYDKDFNNEADTPDNFQSRRPNTSFCFLDIRSPGLGDTAMYLCATSRTEDTEAFFGQGTRLTVV.

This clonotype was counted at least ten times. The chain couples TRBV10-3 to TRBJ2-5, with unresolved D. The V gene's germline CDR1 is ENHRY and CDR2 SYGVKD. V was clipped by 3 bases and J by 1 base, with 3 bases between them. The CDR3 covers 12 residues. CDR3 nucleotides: TGTGCCATCAGTGATATCCAAGAGACCCAGTACTTC. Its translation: CAISDIQETQYF.

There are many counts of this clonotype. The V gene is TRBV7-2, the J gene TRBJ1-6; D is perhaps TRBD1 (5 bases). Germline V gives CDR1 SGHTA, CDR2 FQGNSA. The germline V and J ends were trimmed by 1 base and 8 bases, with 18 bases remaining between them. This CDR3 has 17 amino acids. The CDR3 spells CASSLDIGRSRDSPLHF. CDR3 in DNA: TGTGCCAGCAGCTTAGACATTGGCCGATCCAGGGATTCACCCCTCCACTTT.

Here the CDR3 reads CASSVGSTDYEQYF. In nucleotides, the CDR3 is TGTGCCAGCAGCGTGGGTTCGACAGATTACGAGCAGTACTTC. J is TRBJ2-7 and V is TRBV7-9, with D maybe TRBD1 (5 bases). Between the trimmed V and J ends, which lost 5 bases and 4 bases, there was a span of 15 bases. The germline V gene encodes CDR1 SEHNR and CDR2 FQNEAQ (reference sequence). CDR3 length equals 14 residues. Full variable domain (rest looked up from reference TRBV7-9 and TRBJ2-7): DTGVSQNPRHKITKRGQNVTFRCDPISEHNRLYWYRQTLGQGPEFLTYFQNEAQLEKSRLLSDRFSAERPKGSFSTLEIQRTEQGDSAMYLCASSVGSTDYEQYFGPGTRLTVT.

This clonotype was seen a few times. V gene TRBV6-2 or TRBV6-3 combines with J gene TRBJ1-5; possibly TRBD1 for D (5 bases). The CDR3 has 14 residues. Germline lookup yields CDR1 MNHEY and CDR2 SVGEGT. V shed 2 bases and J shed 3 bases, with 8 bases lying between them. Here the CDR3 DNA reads TGTGCCAGCAGTTACCAGGGAGACAATCAGCCCCAGCATTTT. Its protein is CASSYQGDNQPQHF.

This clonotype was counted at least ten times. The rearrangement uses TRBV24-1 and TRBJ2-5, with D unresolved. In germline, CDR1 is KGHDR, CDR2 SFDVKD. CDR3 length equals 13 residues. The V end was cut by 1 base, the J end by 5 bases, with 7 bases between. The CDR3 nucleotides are TGTGCCACCAGTGATTTACCGACGGAGACCCAGTACTTC. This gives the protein CATSDLPTETQYF.

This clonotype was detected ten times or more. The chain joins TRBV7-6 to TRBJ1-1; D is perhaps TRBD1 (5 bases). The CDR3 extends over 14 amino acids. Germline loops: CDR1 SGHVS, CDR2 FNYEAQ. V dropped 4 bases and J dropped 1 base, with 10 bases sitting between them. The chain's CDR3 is CASSSGGTNTEAFF. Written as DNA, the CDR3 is TGTGCCAGCAGCTCCGGAGGGACGAACACTGAAGCTTTCTTT.

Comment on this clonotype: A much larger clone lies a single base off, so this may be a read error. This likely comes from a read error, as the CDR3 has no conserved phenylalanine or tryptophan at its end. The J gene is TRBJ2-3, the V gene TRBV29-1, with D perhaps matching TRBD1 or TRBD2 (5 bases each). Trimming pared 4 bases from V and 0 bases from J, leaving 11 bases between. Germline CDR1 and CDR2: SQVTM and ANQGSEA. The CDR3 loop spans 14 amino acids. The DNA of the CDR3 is TGCAGCGTTGCGGTCGGGGCAAGCACAGATACGCAGTATTCT. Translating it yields CSVAVGASTDTQYS.